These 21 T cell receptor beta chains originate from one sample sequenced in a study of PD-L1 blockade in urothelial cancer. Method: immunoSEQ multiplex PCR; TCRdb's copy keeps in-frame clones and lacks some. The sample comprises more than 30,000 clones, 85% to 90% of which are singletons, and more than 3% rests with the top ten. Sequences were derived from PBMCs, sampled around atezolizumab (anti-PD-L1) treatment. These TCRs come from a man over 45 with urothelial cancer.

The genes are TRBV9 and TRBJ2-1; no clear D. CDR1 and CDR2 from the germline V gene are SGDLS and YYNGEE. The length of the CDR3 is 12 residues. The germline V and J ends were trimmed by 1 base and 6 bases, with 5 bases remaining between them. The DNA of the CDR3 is TGTGCCAGCAGCGTATTGGCCAATGAGCAGTTCTTC. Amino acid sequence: CASSVLANEQFF.

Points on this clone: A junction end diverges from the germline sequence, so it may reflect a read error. The CDR3 loop is CSVEGTSGVSYNEQFF. The CDR3 DNA is TGCAGCGTGGAAGGGACTAGCGGGGTCTCCTACAATGAGCAGTTCTTC. V usage is TRBV29-1 and J usage is TRBJ2-1; TRBD2 matches at 13 bases. This CDR3 comprises 16 residues. Germline V gives CDR1 SQVTM, CDR2 ANQGSEA.

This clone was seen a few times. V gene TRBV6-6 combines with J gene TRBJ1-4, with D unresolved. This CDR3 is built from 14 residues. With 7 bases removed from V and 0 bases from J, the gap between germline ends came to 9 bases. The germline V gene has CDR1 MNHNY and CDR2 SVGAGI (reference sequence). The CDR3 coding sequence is TGTGCCAGCACCCAAGTAGCAACTAATGAAAAACTGTTTTTT. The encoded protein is CASTQVATNEKLFF.

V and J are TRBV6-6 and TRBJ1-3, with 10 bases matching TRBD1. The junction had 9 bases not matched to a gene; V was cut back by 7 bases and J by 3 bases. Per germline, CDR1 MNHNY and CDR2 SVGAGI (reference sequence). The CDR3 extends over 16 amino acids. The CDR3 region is CASTYGQGGNGNTIYF. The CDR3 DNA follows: TGTGCCAGCACCTACGGACAGGGGGGAAATGGAAACACCATATATTTT.

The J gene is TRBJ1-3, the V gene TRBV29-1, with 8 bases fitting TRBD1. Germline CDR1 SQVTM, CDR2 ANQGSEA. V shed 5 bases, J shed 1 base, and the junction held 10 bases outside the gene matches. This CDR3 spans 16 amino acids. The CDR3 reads CSVSSLTGASGNTIYF. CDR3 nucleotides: TGCAGCGTTTCGTCCCTGACAGGGGCATCTGGAAACACCATATATTTT.

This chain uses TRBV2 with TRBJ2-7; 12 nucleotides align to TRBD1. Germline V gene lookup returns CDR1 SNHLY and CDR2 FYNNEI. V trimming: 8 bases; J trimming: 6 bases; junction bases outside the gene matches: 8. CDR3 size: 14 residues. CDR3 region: CASEPGQGASEQYF. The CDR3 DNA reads TGTGCCAGCGAACCGGGACAGGGGGCTTCCGAGCAGTACTTC. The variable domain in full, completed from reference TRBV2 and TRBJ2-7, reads EPEVTQTPSHQVTQMGQEVILRCVPISNHLYFYWYRQILGQKVEFLVSFYNNEISEKSEIFDDQFSVERPDGSNFTLKIRSTKLEDSAMYFCASEPGQGASEQYFGPGTRLTVT.

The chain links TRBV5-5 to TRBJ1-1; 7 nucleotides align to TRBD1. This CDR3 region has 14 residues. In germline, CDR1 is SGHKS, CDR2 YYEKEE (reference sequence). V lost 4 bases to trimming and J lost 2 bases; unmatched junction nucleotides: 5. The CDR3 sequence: CASSRRTGNTEAFF. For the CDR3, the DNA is TGTGCCAGCAGCCGGAGGACAGGTAACACTGAAGCTTTCTTT.

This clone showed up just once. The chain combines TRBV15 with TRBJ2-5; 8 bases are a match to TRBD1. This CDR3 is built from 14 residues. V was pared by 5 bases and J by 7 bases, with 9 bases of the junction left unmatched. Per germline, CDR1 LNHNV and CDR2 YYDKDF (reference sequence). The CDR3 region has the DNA TGTGCCACCAGCTTCCGGACAGGGATGGGGACCCAGTACTTC. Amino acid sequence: CATSFRTGMGTQYF.

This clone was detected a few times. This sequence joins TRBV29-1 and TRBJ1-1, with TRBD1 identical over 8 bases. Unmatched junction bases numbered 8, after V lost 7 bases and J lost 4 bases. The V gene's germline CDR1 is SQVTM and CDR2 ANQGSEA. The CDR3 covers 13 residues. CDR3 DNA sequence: TGCAGCGCCACGACAGGGGTGGGCACTGAAGCTTTCTTT. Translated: CSATTGVGTEAFF. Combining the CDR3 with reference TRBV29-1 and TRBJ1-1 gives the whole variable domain SAVISQKPSRDICQRGTSLTIQCQVDSQVTMMFWYRQQPGQSLTLIATANQGSEATYESGFVIDKFPISRPNLTFSTLTVSNMSPEDSSIYLCSATTGVGTEAFFGQGTRLTVV.

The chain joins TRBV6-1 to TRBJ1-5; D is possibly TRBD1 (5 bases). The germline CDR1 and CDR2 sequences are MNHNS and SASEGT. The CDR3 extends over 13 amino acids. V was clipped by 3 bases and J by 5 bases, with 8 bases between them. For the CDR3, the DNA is TGTGCCAGCAGTGATAGACAGTATCAGCCCCAGCATTTT. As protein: CASSDRQYQPQHF.

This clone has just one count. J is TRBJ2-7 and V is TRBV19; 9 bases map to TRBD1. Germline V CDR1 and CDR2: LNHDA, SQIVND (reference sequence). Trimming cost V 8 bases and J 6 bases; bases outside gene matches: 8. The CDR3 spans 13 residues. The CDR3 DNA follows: TGTGCCAGTCTCGGGACAGGGAACGTCGAGCAGTACTTC. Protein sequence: CASLGTGNVEQYF.

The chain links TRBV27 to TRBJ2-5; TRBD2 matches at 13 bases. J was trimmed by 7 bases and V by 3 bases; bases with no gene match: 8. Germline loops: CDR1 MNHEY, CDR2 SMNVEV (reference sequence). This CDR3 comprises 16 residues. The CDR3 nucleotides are TGTGCCAGCAGTTTCGGGACTAGCGGGGCTCAGGGGACCCAGTACTTC. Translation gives CASSFGTSGAQGTQYF.

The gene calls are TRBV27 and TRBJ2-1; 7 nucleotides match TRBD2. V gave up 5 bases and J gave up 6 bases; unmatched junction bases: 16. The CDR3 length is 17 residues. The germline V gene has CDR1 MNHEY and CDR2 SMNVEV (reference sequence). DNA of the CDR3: TGTGCCAGCAGTCGGGTTGGCGGGAGTGGGATGGTCAATGAGCAGTTCTTC. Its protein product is CASSRVGGSGMVNEQFF.

CDR3 in amino acids: CASSFGRGSGNTIYF. The DNA of the CDR3 is TGTGCCAGCAGTTTCGGGCGGGGCTCTGGAAACACCATATATTTT. The chain is built from TRBV27 and TRBJ1-3; no clear D gene. Between the trimmed V and J ends, which lost 3 bases and 0 bases, there was a span of 9 bases. CDR1 MNHEY and CDR2 SMNVEV come from the germline V gene (reference sequence). The CDR3 contains 15 residues.

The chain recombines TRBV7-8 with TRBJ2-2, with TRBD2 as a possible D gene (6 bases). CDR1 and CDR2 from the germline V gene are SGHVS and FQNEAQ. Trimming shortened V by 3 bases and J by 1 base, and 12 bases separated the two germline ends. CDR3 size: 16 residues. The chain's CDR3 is CASSLGGLLNTGELFF. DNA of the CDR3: TGTGCCAGCAGCTTGGGGGGACTCCTGAACACCGGGGAGCTGTTTTTT.

CDR3 in amino acids: CASSQLARRNQPQHF. The CDR3, as DNA: TGCGCCAGCAGCCAACTGGCCAGAAGAAATCAGCCCCAGCATTTT. V and J are TRBV4-1 and TRBJ1-5; D not certain. CDR1 is MGHRA and CDR2 is YSYEKL in the germline V gene. V was clipped by 2 bases and J by 4 bases, with 12 bases between them. The CDR3 has 15 residues.

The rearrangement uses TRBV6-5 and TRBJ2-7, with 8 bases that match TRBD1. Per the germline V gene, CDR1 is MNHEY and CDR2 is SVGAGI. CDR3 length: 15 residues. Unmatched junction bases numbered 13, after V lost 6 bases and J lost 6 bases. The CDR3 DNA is TGTGCCAGCAGGCCCCAGGGGGCGCAAGGTTTCGAGCAGTACTTC. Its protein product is CASRPQGAQGFEQYF.

In DNA, the CDR3 is TGTGCCAGTAGGACGACAGGGGGAGGCTATGGCTACACCTTC. Translation: CASRTTGGGYGYTF. This chain links TRBV19 with TRBJ1-2; 9 bases map to TRBD1. The V and J ends lost 6 bases and 4 bases, in that order; junction bases with no gene match: 6. Germline V gene lookup returns CDR1 LNHDA and CDR2 SQIVND (reference sequence). The length of the CDR3 is 14 residues.

The CDR3 sequence: CASRWPPPGYGYTF. Written as DNA, the CDR3 is TGTGCCAGCAGGTGGCCCCCCCCAGGGTATGGCTACACCTTC. The J gene is TRBJ1-2, the V gene TRBV28, with D possibly being TRBD1 (5 bases). The V and J ends lost 6 bases and 5 bases respectively, with 16 bases between them. The CDR3 loop spans 14 amino acids. CDR1 MDHEN and CDR2 SYDVKM come from the germline V gene.

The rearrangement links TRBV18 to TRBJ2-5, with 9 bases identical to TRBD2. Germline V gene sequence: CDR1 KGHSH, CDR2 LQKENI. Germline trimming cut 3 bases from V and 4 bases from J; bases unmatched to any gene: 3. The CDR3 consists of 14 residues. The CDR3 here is CASSPPAGGETQYF. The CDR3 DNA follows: TGTGCCAGCTCACCCCCAGCGGGGGGAGAGACCCAGTACTTC.

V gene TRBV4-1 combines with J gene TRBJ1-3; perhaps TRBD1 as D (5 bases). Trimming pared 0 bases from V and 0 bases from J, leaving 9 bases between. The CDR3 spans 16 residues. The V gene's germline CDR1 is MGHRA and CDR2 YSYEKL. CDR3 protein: CASSQEKGPSGNTIYF. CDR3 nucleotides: TGCGCCAGCAGCCAAGAAAAGGGGCCCTCTGGAAACACCATATATTTT.